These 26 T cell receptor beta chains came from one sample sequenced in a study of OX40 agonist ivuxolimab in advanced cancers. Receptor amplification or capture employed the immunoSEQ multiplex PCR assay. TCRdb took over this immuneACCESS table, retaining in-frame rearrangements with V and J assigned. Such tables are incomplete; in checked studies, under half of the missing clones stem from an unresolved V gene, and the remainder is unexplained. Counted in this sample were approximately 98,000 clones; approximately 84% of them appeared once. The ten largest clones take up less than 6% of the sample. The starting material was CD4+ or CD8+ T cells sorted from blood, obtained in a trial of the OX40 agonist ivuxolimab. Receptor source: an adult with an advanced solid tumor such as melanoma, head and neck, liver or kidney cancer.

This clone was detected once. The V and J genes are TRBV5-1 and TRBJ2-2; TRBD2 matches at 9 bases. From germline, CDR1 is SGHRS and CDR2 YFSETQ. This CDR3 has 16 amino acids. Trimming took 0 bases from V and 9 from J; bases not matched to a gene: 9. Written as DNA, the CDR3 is TGCGCCAGCAGCTTGGAAGCGGGGGGCACCTCGCGGGAGCTGTTTTTT. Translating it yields CASSLEAGGTSRELFF.

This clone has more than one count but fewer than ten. DNA for the CDR3: TGTGCCAGCAGCTTGGGTCAGGGGGCGAGTGAAAAACTGTTTTTT. Translated: CASSLGQGASEKLFF. The J gene is TRBJ1-4, the V gene TRBV5-6; 8 bases agree with TRBD1. Per the germline V gene, CDR1 is SGHDT and CDR2 is YYEEEE. CDR3 length: 15 amino acids. After removal of 0 bases from V and 7 bases from J, the junction contained 5 bases not matched to a gene. Drawing the rest from reference TRBV5-6 and TRBJ1-4, the complete variable domain is DAGVTQSPTHLIKTRGQQVTLRCSPKSGHDTVSWYQQALGQGPQFIFQYYEEEERQRGNFPDRFSGHQFPNYSSELNVNALLLGDSALYLCASSLGQGASEKLFFGSGTQLSVL.

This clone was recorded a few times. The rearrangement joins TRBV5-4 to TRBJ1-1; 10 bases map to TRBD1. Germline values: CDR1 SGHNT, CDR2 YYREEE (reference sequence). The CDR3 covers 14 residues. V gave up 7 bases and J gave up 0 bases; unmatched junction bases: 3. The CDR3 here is CASGTGAMNTEAFF. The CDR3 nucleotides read TGTGCCAGCGGGACAGGGGCCATGAACACTGAAGCTTTCTTT.

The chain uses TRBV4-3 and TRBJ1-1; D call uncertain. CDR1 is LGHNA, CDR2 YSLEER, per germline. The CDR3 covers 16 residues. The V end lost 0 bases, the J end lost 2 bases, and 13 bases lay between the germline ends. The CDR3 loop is CASSQDPIGANTEAFF. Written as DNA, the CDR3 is TGCGCCAGCAGCCAAGATCCCATAGGAGCAAACACTGAAGCTTTCTTT.

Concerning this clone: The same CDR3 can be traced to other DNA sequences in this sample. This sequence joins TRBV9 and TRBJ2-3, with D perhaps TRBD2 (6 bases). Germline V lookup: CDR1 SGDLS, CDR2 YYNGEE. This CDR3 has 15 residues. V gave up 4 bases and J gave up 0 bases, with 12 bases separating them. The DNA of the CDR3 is TGTGCCAGCAGCCCCACGGCGGGGAGCACAGATACGCAGTATTTT. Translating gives CASSPTAGSTDTQYF.

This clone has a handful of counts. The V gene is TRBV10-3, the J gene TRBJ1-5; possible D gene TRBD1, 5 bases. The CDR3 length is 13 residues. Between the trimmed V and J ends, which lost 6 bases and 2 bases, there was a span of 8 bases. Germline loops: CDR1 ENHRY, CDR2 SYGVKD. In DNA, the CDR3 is TGTGCCATCAGCACGACAGGCAATCAGCCCCAGCATTTT. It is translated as CAISTTGNQPQHF.

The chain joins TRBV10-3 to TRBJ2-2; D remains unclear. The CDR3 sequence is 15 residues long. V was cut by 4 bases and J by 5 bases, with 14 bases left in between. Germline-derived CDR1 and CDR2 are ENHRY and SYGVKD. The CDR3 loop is CAISGGPERTGELFF. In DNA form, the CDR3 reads TGTGCCATCAGTGGGGGTCCAGAGAGGACCGGGGAGCTGTTTTTT.

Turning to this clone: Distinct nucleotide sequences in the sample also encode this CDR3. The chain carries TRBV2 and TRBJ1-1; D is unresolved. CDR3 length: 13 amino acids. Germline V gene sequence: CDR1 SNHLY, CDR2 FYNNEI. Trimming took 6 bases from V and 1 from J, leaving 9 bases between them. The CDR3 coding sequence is TGTGCCAGCAGCGCGCAGCCGAACACTGAAGCTTTCTTT. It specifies CASSAQPNTEAFF.

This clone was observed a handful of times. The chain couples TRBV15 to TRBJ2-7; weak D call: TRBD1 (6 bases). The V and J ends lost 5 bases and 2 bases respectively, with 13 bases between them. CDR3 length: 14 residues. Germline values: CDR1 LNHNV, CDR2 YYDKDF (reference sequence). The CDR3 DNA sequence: TGTGCCACCAGCGGAAAACAGGGCGCCTACGAGCAGTACTTC. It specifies CATSGKQGAYEQYF.

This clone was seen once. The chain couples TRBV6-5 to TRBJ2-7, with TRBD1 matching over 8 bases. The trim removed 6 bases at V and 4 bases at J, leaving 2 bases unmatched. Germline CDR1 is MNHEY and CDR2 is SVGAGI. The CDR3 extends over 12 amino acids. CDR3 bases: TGTGCCAGCAGGGGACAGGTATACGAGCAGTACTTC. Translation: CASRGQVYEQYF.

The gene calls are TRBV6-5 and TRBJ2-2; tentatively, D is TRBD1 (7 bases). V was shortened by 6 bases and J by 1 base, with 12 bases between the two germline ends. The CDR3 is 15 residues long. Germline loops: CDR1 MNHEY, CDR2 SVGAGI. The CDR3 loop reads CASRAGGQNTGELFF. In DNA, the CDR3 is TGTGCCAGCAGGGCAGGGGGGCAGAACACCGGGGAGCTGTTTTTT.

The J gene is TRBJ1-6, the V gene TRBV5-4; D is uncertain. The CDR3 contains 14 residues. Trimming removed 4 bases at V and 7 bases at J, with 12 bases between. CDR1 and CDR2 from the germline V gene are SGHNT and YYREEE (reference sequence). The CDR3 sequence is CASSPVDGNSPLHF. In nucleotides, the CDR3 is TGTGCCAGCAGCCCAGTGGACGGGAATTCACCCCTCCACTTT. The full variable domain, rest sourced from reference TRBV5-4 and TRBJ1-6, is ETGVTQSPTHLIKTRGQQVTLRCSSQSGHNTVSWYQQALGQGPQFIFQYYREEENGRGNFPPRFSGLQFPNYSSELNVNALELDDSALYLCASSPVDGNSPLHFGNGTRLTVT.

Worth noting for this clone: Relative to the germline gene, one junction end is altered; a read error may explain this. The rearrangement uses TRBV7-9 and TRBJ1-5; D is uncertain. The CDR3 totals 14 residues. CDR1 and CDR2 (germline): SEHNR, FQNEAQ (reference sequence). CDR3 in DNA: TGCGCCAGCAGCCAAGATCGGGGTAATCAGCCCCAGCATTTT. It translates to CASSQDRGNQPQHF.

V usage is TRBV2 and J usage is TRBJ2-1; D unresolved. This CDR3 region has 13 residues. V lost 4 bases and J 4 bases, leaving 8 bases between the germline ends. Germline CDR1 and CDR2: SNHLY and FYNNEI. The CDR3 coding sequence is TGTGCCAGCAGTGTTTACGTTTACAATGAGCAGTTCTTC. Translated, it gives CASSVYVYNEQFF.

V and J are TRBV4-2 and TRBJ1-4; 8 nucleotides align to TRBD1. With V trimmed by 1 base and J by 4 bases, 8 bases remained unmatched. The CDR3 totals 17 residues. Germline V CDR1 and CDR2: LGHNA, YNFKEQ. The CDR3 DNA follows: TGTGCCAGCAGCCAAGGTCGGGGGGGACAGGATAATGAAAAACTGTTTTTT. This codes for CASSQGRGGQDNEKLFF.

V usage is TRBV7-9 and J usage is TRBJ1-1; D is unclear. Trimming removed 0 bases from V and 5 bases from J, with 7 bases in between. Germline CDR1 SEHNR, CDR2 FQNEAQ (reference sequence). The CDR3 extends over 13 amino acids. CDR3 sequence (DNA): TGTGCCAGCAGCTTAGCCTTGGTTACTGAAGCTTTCTTT. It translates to CASSLALVTEAFF.

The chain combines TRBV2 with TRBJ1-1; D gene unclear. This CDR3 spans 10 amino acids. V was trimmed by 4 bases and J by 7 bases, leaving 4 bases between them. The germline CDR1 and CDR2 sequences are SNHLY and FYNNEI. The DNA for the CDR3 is TGTGCCAGCAGTGTAGTTGAAGCTTTCTTT. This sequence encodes CASSVVEAFF.

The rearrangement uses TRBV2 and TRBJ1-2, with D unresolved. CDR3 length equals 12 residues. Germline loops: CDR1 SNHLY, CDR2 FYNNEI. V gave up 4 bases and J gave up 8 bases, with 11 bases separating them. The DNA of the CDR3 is TGTGCCAGCAGTGCGACGGGAGAGGGCTACACCTTC. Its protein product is CASSATGEGYTF. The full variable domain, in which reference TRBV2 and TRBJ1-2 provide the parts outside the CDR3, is EPEVTQTPSHQVTQMGQEVILRCVPISNHLYFYWYRQILGQKVEFLVSFYNNEISEKSEIFDDQFSVERPDGSNFTLKIRSTKLEDSAMYFCASSATGEGYTFGSGTRLTVV.

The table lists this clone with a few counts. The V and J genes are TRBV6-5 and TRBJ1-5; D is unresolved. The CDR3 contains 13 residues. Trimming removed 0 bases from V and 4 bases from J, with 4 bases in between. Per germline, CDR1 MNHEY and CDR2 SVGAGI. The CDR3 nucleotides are TGTGCCAGCAGTTACTCGGAGAATCAGCCCCAGCATTTT. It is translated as CASSYSENQPQHF.

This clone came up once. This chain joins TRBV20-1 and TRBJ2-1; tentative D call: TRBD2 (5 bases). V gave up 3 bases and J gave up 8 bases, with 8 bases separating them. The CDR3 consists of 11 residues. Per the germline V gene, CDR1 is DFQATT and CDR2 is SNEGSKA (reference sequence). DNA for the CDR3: TGCAGTGCTAGGAGGGTTGATGAGCAGTTCTTC. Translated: CSARRVDEQFF.

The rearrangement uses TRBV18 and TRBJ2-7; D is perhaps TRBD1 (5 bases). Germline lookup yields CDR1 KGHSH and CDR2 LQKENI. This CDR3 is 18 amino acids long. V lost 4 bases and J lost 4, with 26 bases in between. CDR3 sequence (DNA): TGTGCCAGCTCACGTATCATAAGTCCTAAGACAGCAAAGTACGAGCAGTACTTC. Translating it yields CASSRIISPKTAKYEQYF.

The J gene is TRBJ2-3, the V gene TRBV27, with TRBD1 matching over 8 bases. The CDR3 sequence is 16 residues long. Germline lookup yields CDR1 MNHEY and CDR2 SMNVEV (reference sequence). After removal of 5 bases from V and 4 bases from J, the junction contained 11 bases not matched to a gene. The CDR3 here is CASSARDRILPDTQYF. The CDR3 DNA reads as TGTGCCAGCAGTGCGCGGGACAGGATTCTGCCAGATACGCAGTATTTT.

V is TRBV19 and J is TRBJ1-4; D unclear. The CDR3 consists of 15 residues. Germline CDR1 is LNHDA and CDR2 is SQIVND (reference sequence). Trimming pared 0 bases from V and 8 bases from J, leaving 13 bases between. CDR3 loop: CASSIDGTRLEKLFF. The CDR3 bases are TGTGCCAGTAGTATAGACGGAACCAGGTTGGAAAAACTGTTTTTT. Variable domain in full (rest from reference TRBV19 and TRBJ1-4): DGGITQSPKYLFRKEGQNVTLSCEQNLNHDAMYWYRQDPGQGLRLIYYSQIVNDFQKGDIAEGYSVSREKKESFPLTVTSAQKNPTAFYLCASSIDGTRLEKLFFGSGTQLSVL.

The CDR3 DNA reads as TGTGCCAGCAGGTCCCCCGGACAGCCCGGGGAGCTGTTTTTT. Its protein is CASRSPGQPGELFF. The chain combines TRBV6-5 with TRBJ2-2, with TRBD1 as a possible D gene (6 bases). Per germline, CDR1 MNHEY and CDR2 SVGAGI. Trimming cost V 6 bases and J 6 bases, with 14 bases left between them. The CDR3 consists of 14 residues.

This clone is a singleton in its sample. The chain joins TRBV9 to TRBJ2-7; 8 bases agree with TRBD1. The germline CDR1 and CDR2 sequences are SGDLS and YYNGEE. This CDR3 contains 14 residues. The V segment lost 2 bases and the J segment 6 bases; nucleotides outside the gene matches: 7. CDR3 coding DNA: TGTGCCAGCAGCGTCGACAGGGGCGCGGGCGAGCAGTACTTC. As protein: CASSVDRGAGEQYF.

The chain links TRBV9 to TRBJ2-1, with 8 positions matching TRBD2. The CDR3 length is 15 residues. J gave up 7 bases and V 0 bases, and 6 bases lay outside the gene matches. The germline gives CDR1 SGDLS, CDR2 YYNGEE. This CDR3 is CASSVVASGLNEQFF. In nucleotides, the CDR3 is TGTGCCAGCAGCGTAGTGGCTAGCGGGTTGAATGAGCAGTTCTTC.